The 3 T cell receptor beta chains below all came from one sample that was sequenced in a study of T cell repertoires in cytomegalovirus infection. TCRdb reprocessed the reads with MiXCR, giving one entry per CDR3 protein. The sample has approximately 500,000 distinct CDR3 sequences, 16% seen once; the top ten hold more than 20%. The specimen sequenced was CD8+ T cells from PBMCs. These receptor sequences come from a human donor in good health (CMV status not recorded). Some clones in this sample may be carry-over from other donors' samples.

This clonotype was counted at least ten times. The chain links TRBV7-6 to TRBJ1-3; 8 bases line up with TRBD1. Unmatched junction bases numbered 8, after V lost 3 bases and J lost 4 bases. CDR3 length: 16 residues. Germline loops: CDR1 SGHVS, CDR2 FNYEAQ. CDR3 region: CASSLRTGRSGNTIYF. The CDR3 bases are TGTGCCAGCAGCTTGAGGACAGGGCGGTCAGGAAACACCATATATTTT.

CDR3 sequence: CASSYGGQPGTGELFF. CDR3 coding DNA: TGTGCCAGCAGTTACGGGGGACAGCCGGGTACCGGGGAGCTGTTTTTT. The V call is TRBV6-5, the J call TRBJ2-2, with 7 bases matching TRBD1. The germline V gene has CDR1 MNHEY and CDR2 SVGAGI. J gave up 5 bases and V 2 bases, and 8 bases lay outside the gene matches. The CDR3 covers 16 residues.

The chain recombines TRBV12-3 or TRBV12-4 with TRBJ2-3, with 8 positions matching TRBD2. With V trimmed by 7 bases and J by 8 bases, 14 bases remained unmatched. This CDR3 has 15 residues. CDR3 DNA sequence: TGTGCCAGCACCCGATCCGGAAGCGGGGGTGGTACGCAGTATTTT. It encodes CASTRSGSGGGTQYF.